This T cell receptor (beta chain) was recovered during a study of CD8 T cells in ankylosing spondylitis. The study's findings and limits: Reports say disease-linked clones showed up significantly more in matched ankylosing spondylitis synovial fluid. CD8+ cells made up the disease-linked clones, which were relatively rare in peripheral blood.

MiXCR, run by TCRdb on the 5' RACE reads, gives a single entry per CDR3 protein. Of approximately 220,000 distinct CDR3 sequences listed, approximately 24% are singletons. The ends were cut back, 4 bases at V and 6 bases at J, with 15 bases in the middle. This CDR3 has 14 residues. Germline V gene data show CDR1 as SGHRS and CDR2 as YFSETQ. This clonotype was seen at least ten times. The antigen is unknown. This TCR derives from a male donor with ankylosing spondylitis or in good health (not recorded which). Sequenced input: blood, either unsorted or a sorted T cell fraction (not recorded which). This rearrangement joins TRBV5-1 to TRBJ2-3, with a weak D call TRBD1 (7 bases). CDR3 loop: CASSLGGGDDTQYF. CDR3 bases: TGCGCCAGCAGCCTTGGAGGGGGCGATGATACGCAGTATTTT.